Described below is a single T cell receptor beta chain sequence and its context. Its antigen is undetermined. The assay was immunoSEQ multiplex PCR, and TCRdb's table has in-frame clones only and misses some. The sample includes 56,000 or so clones, around 78% seen only once; the top ten take about 1.7%. The sample comes from a study of a mutant IDH1 vaccine in newly diagnosed glioma. Study overall: Standard pretreatment was either radiotherapy, temozolomide, or, for most, radiochemotherapy with temozolomide. Overall study results and limits: Pseudoprogression apparently tracked independently of changes in top peripheral T cell clonotypes. In around 93% of patients, immune responses induced by the vaccine occurred.

Deletions cut 2 bases from V and 5 bases from J, with 15 bases between. Germline V lookup: CDR1 SQVTM, CDR2 ANQGSEA. This CDR3 has 14 residues. The time point is: week 5, during vaccination. The vaccine gave 300 ug of a 20-mer mutant IDH1 peptide subcutaneously per dose. The rearrangement links TRBV29-1 to TRBJ2-5; D may be TRBD1 (6 bases). This specimen was PBMCs, taken from a glioma patient whose treatment included an IDH1 peptide vaccine. The TCR was taken from a woman in her forties with glioma. CDR3 protein: CSVEWPQGQETQYF. The CDR3 DNA sequence: TGCAGCGTTGAATGGCCACAGGGCCAGGAGACCCAGTACTTC.